This T cell receptor beta chain came from a study of identical twins (dated by TCRdb to 2016 to 2017). In the study overall: To test whether fetal clonotypes persist, this study deep-sequenced TCR alpha and beta repertoires from monozygotic twins, from unrelated adults of various ages, and from cord blood. To rule out contamination, replicate twin experiments were performed at different times with different library preparation protocols.

The study at large found these results: Abundant cord blood beta clonotypes carried fewer insertions; young adult naive repertoires showed a weaker similar trend, while memory repertoires showed none. Compared with coincidental sharing between unrelated individuals, an excess of low generation-probability sequences was observed among out-of-frame TCR alpha sequences shared between twins. Because the same donors could not be followed over many years, conclusions were based on cross-sectional statistical analysis. Recombination models systematically underestimated out-of-frame TCR alpha sharing in monozygotic twins but agreed with sharing between unrelated individuals. Zero-insertion analyses could be partly confounded by invariant T cells such as MAIT and iNKT, although diverse VJ usage argued against such confounding for most clonotypes. The excess sharing between twins in beta out-of-frame sequences was weaker because fewer shared sequences reduced the signal-to-noise ratio.

About this clonotype: Its antigen has not been determined. Nothing much larger sits one base from this clone, and base qualities are not available.

V drops 1 base and J drops 13 bases, leaving 20 bases in between. The CDR3 covers 14 residues, taking in both the cysteine and the phenylalanine. The CDR3 DNA has 42 bases and is translated from base 1. CDR1 and CDR2, per the germline V gene (reference sequence), are DFQATT and SNEGSKA. The method was 5' RACE. TCRdb lists the instrument as Illumina HiSeq 2000. A universal primer binding site was added through template switching, and the final cDNA carried a unique molecular identifier so that TCR cDNA molecules could be counted accurately. Specific primers in the conserved constant-segment region were used to synthesize first-strand cDNA for TCR alpha and beta chains. Each cDNA library was double barcoded, with a SMART-Mk sample barcode plus Illumina barcodes, to control for contamination. TruSeq adapter sequences along with Illumina sample barcodes were introduced in two successive PCR steps. The TCR alpha and beta cDNA libraries were sequenced on the Illumina HiSeq platform using custom primers. The original pipeline was this. Unique molecular identifiers were extracted from raw reads with MiGEC, and CDR3 positions were determined with MiXCR. Recombination models were inferred per individual with the repgenHMM and IGoR tools using an EM algorithm. The tcR package in R was used for shared clonotype analysis, with sharing normalized by the product of cloneset sizes. To study raw recombination without the effects of thymic and clonal selection, out-of-frame nonproductive sequences were analyzed. Using fastp at Q25 and MiXCR, TCRdb reprocessed the public reads and kept productive beta chains. CDR3 protein sequences are deduplicated, and each keeps its most common genes and DNA. These V and J calls rely on TCRdb rather than the paper's analysis. Across this sample there are 1.5 million or so distinct CDR3 sequences, with around 33% seen only once. The ten top clones hold around 0.25% of the sample.

Every donor in the study was a healthy Caucasian. The material sequenced was cord blood. The rearrangement combines TRBV20-1 with TRBJ2-1; the D gene cannot be resolved reliably. The TCR was taken from a newborn girl in good health. The CDR3 region: CSARAFTSQETQFF. The bases read TGCAGTGCTAGAGCTTTCACGTCTCAAGAGACCCAGTTCTTC.